This paragraph covers one T cell receptor (beta chain) sequence. Its antigen is unidentified. Profiled with immunoSEQ multiplex PCR; TCRdb holds only in-frame clones, not every one. Among about 960,000 clones listed, over 60% were seen once. This record comes from a study of shared clonotypes between healthy human individuals. Study background: Ranging from 18 to 49 in age, donors were a couple of women and a few men. Plates per donor: three CD4 naive, three CD4 memory, two CD8 naive, one CD8 memory. General study findings and limits: Only blood was sampled; tissue repertoires likely differ.

CD4+ cells were split into CD45RA+ naive and CD45RA-negative memory subsets. Trimming took off 6 bases at V and 8 bases at J, with 7 bases between the two ends. This CDR3 is 10 amino acids long. Looked up from germline, CDR1 is MNHNS and CDR2 is SASEGT. Source material: memory CD4+ T cells sorted from blood. As for subset: CD45RA-negative fraction. This receptor was taken from a man aged 18 to 30 in good health. The rearrangement uses TRBV6-1 and TRBJ1-1; no definite D call. CDR3 loop: CASRRREAFF. CDR3 DNA: TGTGCCAGCAGGCGACGAGAAGCTTTCTTT.